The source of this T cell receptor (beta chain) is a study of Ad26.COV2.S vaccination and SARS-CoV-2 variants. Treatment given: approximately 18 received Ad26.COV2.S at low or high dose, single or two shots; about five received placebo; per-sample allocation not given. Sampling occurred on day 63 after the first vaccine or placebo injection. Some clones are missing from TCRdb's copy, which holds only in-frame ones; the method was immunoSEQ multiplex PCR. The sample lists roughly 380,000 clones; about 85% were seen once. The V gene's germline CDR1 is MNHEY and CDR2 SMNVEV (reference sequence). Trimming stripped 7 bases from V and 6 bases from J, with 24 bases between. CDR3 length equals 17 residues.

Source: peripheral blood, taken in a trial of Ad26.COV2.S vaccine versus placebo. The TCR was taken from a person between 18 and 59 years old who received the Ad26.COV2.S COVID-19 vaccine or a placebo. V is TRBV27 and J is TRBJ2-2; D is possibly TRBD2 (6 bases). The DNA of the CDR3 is TGTGCCAGCACCACACCGAGGGCGGGGATGGGTGCCGGGGAGCTGTTTTTT. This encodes CASTTPRAGMGAGELFF.